The rows below give T cell receptor beta chains drawn from one sample of a study of tumor-infiltrating lymphocytes in primary liver carcinoma. TCRdb re-derived calls from the multiplex PCR reads in MiXCR, one entry per CDR3 protein. The table has roughly 200,000 distinct CDR3 sequences, around four fifths seen once. Sequencing used tumor tissue from primary liver carcinoma. The receptor set was obtained from a middle-aged man with primary liver carcinoma and hepatitis B virus infection. Both conserved end residues are part of each CDR3. D genes are given only for firm matches. Clone sizes are given selectively: once, few, many, or a class where the clone is expanded.

cdr3_aa cdr3_nt j_call d_call v_call clone_size
CASRFLGQDSGYTF TGTGCCAGCAGGTTCTTGGGACAGGACTCTGGGTACACCTTC TRBJ1-2 TRBD1 TRBV28 .
CVRSQDRSGFHNEQFF TGCGTCAGAAGCCAAGATAGGAGCGGGTTTCACAATGAACAGTTCTTC TRBJ2-1 . TRBV4-3 .
CIVETDSSLNEQFF TGCATCGTTGAAACAGACTCTAGTTTGAATGAGCAGTTCTTC TRBJ2-1 . TRBV29-1 .
CASSLVLGHRGELFF TGTGCCAGCAGTTTAGTACTGGGGCACAGGGGGGAGCTGTTTTTT TRBJ2-2 . TRBV12-3/TRBV12-4 .
CASSFREKGTSGRTGYNEQFF TGTGCCAGCAGTTTCAGGGAGAAGGGGACTAGCGGGAGGACGGGTTACAATGAGCAGTTCTTC TRBJ2-1 TRBD2 TRBV28 .
CACSLLQEYYEQYF TGTGCCTGCAGTCTTCTACAGGAGTACTACGAGCAGTACTTC TRBJ2-7 . TRBV28 .
CASSPLAGAADTQYF TGTGCCAGCAGCCCCTTAGCGGGAGCCGCCGATACGCAGTATTTT TRBJ2-3 TRBD2 TRBV7-3 .
CTSSLGHSNEQFF TGTACCAGCAGTCTCGGACATAGCAATGAGCAGTTCTTC TRBJ2-1 . TRBV12-3/TRBV12-4 .
CANSSGLADYNEQFF TGTGCCAACAGTTCCGGACTAGCGGACTACAATGAGCAGTTCTTC TRBJ2-1 TRBD2 TRBV5-4 .
CAGSLSKPGHPAETDTQYF TGTGCCGGCAGTTTATCGAAGCCGGGACACCCAGCGGAAACAGATACGCAATATTTT TRBJ2-3 . TRBV12-3/TRBV12-4 .
CASSAGRGGYTGELFF TGCGCCAGCAGCGCCGGGAGAGGGGGCTATACCGGGGAGCTGTTTTTT TRBJ2-2 . TRBV4-1 .
CSVEGLEGRGFNEQFF TGCAGTGTTGAGGGACTAGAGGGAAGAGGTTTCAATGAGCAGTTCTTC TRBJ2-1 TRBD2 TRBV29-1 .
CASSPSGRGGYTF TGTGCCAGCAGTCCGTCAGGGAGGGGTGGCTACACCTTC TRBJ1-2 . TRBV25-1 .
CASCLALSSYNEHFF TGTGCCAGCTGTTTAGCTCTCAGCTCCTACAATGAGCACTTCTTC TRBJ2-1 . TRBV12-3/TRBV12-4 .
CSARPGGASYEQYF TGCAGTGCCCGCCCGGGCGGGGCCTCCTACGAGCAGTACTTC TRBJ2-7 . TRBV20-1 .
CASSQVSGLHNEQFF TGTGCCAGCAGCCAAGTTAGCGGACTTCACAATGAACAGTTCTTC TRBJ2-1 . TRBV4-2 .
CVSSPRVSGLNTEVFF TGTGTCAGCAGCCCGAGGGTCTCCGGACTGAACACTGAAGTTTTCTTT TRBJ1-1 . TRBV4-2 once
CASSGYRRHTSGANVLTF TGTGCCAGCAGTGGATATAGGCGTCATACCTCTGGGGCCAACGTCCTGACTTTC TRBJ2-6 . TRBV6-1 .
CASTLQMTGELLF TGTGCCAGCACGTTACAGATGACCGGGGAGCTGTTATTT TRBJ2-2 . TRBV6-2/TRBV6-3 once
CASSLEGGRNTEAFF TGCGCCAGCAGCTTGGAGGGAGGGCGCAACACTGAAGCTTTCTTT TRBJ1-1 . TRBV5-1 many
CSVEDLNGRGTRVDTEAFF TGCAGCGTTGAAGATCTTAATGGGAGAGGGACGAGGGTGGACACTGAAGCTTTCTTT TRBJ1-1 . TRBV29-1 .
CSSSFSGQGKHF TGCTCTAGCAGCTTCTCCGGACAGGGCAAACACTTT TRBJ1-6 TRBD1 TRBV5-6 .
CASSPLLESTDTQSF TGTGCCAGCAGCCCCCTACTAGAAAGCACAGATACGCAGAGTTTT TRBJ2-3 . TRBV7-8 .
CASTSGGSSVGARTDAKYF TGTGCCAGCACCTCTGGGGGAAGCTCTGTTGGAGCACGCACAGATGCGAAGTATTTT TRBJ2-3 . TRBV11-1 .
CASSHFNEGAKNIQYF TGTGCCAGCAGTCACTTTAATGAGGGGGCGAAAAACATTCAGTACTTC TRBJ2-4 TRBD1 TRBV6-2/TRBV6-3 .
CASSRFLAGGSTDTQYF TGTGCCAGTAGCCGATTCCTAGCGGGAGGGAGCACAGATACGCAGTATTTT TRBJ2-3 TRBD2 TRBV6-5 few
CASSLNANIGMLFF TGTGCCAGCAGCTTAAACGCGAACATCGGGATGCTGTTTTTT TRBJ2-2 . TRBV11-3 .
CASSRNSAYNEQFF TGTGCCAGCAGCCGGAATAGCGCCTACAATGAGCAGTTCTTC TRBJ2-1 . TRBV28 .
CASTLVTGAPTEQYF TGTGCCAGCACTCTGGTGACGGGGGCCCCGACCGAGCAGTACTTC TRBJ2-7 . TRBV6-1 .
CAWSVIGQGWETQYF TGTGCCTGGAGTGTAATTGGGCAGGGATGGGAGACCCAGTACTTC TRBJ2-5 . TRBV30 .
CASSLGGGANQPQHF TGCGCCAGCAGCTTGGGGGGGGGCGCGAATCAGCCCCAGCATTTT TRBJ1-5 . TRBV5-1 few
CASSSYRGQPQHF TGTGCCAGCAGTTCATACAGGGGCCAGCCCCAGCATTTT TRBJ1-5 TRBD1 TRBV6-6 many
CASSSGLAGLYNEHFF TGTGCCAGCAGCTCTGGACTTGCGGGATTATACAATGAGCATTTCTTC TRBJ2-1 . TRBV5-8 .
CASILGAGSYQQYF TGTGCCAGCATCTTGGGAGCAGGTTCCTACCAGCAGTACTTC TRBJ2-7 . TRBV5-6 .
CASSQAEGGGHTF TGCGCAAGCAGCCAAGCCGAGGGAGGAGGCCACACCTTC TRBJ1-2 . TRBV4-3 .
CASTLAGSTWGLLF TGTGCCAGTACTTTAGCGGGTTCTACCTGGGGGCTGTTATTT TRBJ2-2 . TRBV6-5 .
CASSPGVGADIGELFF TGTGCCAGCAGTCCGGGGGTCGGGGCGGACATCGGGGAGCTGTTTTTT TRBJ2-2 . TRBV11-1 .
CASSHLRTGGSGNTIYF TGCGCCAGCAGCCATCTAAGGACAGGAGGTTCTGGAAACACCATATATTTT TRBJ1-3 TRBD1 TRBV4-1 once
CAIRGPGTSGRVDSDTQYF TGTGCCATCCGTGGACCCGGGACTAGCGGGAGGGTAGACTCAGATACGCAGTATTTT TRBJ2-3 TRBD2 TRBV10-3 .
CVSSPLGRADTQYF TGTGTCAGCAGCCCCCTGGGCCGGGCGGATACGCAGTATTTT TRBJ2-3 . TRBV11-2 .
CASSPTREGSGANVLTF TGTGCCAGCAGTCCCACGAGAGAGGGCTCTGGGGCCAACGTCCTGACTTTC TRBJ2-6 . TRBV2 .
CASSPWRERQPQHF TGTGCCAGTAGTCCATGGAGGGAAAGACAGCCCCAGCATTTT TRBJ1-5 . TRBV19 .
CARRLNANEQFF TGTGCCAGGAGGCTAAATGCCAATGAGCAGTTCTTC TRBJ2-1 . TRBV11-3 .
CSIQSRGGHEQYF TGCAGCATTCAGTCGAGGGGAGGGCACGAGCAGTACTTC TRBJ2-7 TRBD2 TRBV29-1 .
CASSREVTGRISHERYF TGCGCCAGCAGCCGAGAGGTCACAGGTCGAATCTCCCACGAGCGGTACTTC TRBJ2-7 . TRBV4-3 .
CSVGTSAANTGERFF TGTAGCGTTGGGACTAGCGCCGCGAACACCGGGGAGCGGTTTTTT TRBJ2-2 TRBD2 TRBV29-1 .
CASLRGAGYGYTF TGTGCCTCCCTACGCGGGGCTGGCTATGGCTACACCTTC TRBJ1-2 . TRBV30 .
CARRDDRGPGDTQYF TGTGCCAGGAGAGACGACAGGGGGCCAGGAGATACGCAGTATTTT TRBJ2-3 TRBD1 TRBV6-1 .
CVSSLVEVAGSNQPQHF TGTGTCAGCAGCTTAGTAGAGGTAGCAGGGAGCAATCAGCCCCAGCATTTT TRBJ1-5 . TRBV11-2 .
CASAGQLNAGELYF TGTGCGAGCGCGGGTCAGTTGAACGCCGGGGAGCTGTATTTT TRBJ2-2 . TRBV11-2 .
CASSLAGFTYEQYF TGTGCCAGCAGCCTGGCCGGTTTCACCTACGAGCAGTACTTC TRBJ2-7 . TRBV5-4 .
CASSMSVSIQETQYF TGTGCCAGCAGCATGAGCGTTAGCATTCAAGAGACCCAGTACTTC TRBJ2-5 . TRBV5-5 .
CSGERYTGELFF TGCAGCGGCGAACGGTACACAGGGGAGCTGTTTTTT TRBJ2-2 . TRBV29-1 .